A single sample gave rise to the 17 T cell receptor beta chains below, sequenced in a study of blood T cells in healthy people across ages. A J-beta primer mix and a sample-barcoded 5' primer were used in a second PCR of about 7 to 12 cycles. TCRdb re-analysed the 5' RACE reads in MiXCR, keeping a single row per CDR3 protein. The data hold approximately 490,000 distinct CDR3 sequences, with approximately 25% observed a single time. The same data also contributed to another study, on T cells of mothers and their children.

Input material: blood. The source is a boy under 18 in good health.

V gene TRBV20-1 combines with J gene TRBJ2-5, with a weak D call TRBD2 (6 bases). V lost 7 bases to trimming and J lost 4 bases, with 19 bases between them. Germline-derived CDR1 and CDR2 are DFQATT and SNEGSKA (reference sequence). This CDR3 contains 14 residues. This chain's CDR3 is CSVELVSGGETQYF. The CDR3 DNA follows: TGCAGTGTCGAATTAGTATCCGGGGGAGAGACCCAGTACTTC.

The chain recombines TRBV20-1 with TRBJ2-7, with 7 bases that match TRBD1. With 0 bases clipped from V and 6 bases from J, the junction kept 11 bases outside the gene matches. The CDR3 extends over 15 amino acids. CDR1 and CDR2 (germline): DFQATT, SNEGSKA (reference sequence). The DNA of the CDR3 is TGCAGTGCTAGAGATCCTAAGGGGGCGCGCGGCGAGCAGTACTTC. Its translation: CSARDPKGARGEQYF.

This clonotype showed up just a few times. This chain joins TRBV4-3 and TRBJ2-1; D may be TRBD1 (7 bases). Germline V gene data show CDR1 as LGHNA and CDR2 as YSLEER. The CDR3 runs 17 residues. The germline V and J ends were trimmed by 0 bases and 8 bases, with 20 bases remaining between them. CDR3 region: CASSQDPGGFPRHEQFF. CDR3 bases: TGCGCCAGCAGCCAAGATCCAGGGGGGTTCCCTCGCCATGAGCAGTTCTTC.

The CDR3 DNA reads as TGTGCCAGTAGGAGAACCGGGACAAGTCTCTCTGGGGCCAACGTCCTGACTTTC. Translation: CASRRTGTSLSGANVLTF. The chain recombines TRBV19 with TRBJ2-6; tentatively, D is TRBD1 (6 bases). V lost 6 bases and J 0 bases, leaving 18 bases between the germline ends. Germline CDR1 reads LNHDA; CDR2 reads SQIVND (reference sequence). The CDR3 loop spans 18 amino acids.

This chain connects TRBV5-1 to TRBJ1-2, with 8 bases aligning to TRBD1. Germline V lookup: CDR1 SGHRS, CDR2 YFSETQ. The CDR3 runs to 18 residues. J lost 6 bases, V lost 0 bases, and 16 bases had no gene match. CDR3 DNA: TGCGCCAGCAGCTTGGAAGGACAGGGCATGGTTTTAGGGCATGGCTACACCTTC. Translating gives CASSLEGQGMVLGHGYTF.

This clonotype was recorded a few times. The chain recombines TRBV20-1 with TRBJ2-3; TRBD2 is a possible D gene (5 bases). There are 15 residues in the CDR3. Trimming removed 7 bases from V and 3 bases from J, with 20 bases in between. Germline CDR1 is DFQATT and CDR2 is SNEGSKA (reference sequence). The CDR3 region has the DNA TGCAGTGTCCCATCGTCGGGGTCCTCTACAGATACGCAGTATTTT. Translation gives CSVPSSGSSTDTQYF.

This clonotype was counted only a few times. V is TRBV28 and J is TRBJ2-5, with 11 bases matching TRBD2. The ends lost 6 bases at V and 7 bases at J; junction bases unmatched: 4. Germline assignment: CDR1 MDHEN and CDR2 SYDVKM. The CDR3 loop spans 13 amino acids. The CDR3 region has the DNA TGTGCCAGCAGGAATCTAGCGGGGGGGACCCAGTACTTC. Translating gives CASRNLAGGTQYF.

This chain connects TRBV5-1 to TRBJ2-5; D is unresolved. The DNA end lines up better with TRBJ2-7; the J call may be wrong. Germline CDR1 and CDR2: SGHRS and YFSETQ. The CDR3 is 14 residues long. The CDR3: CASSTRYGSYEQYF. The CDR3 DNA reads as TGCGCCAGCAGCACCCGATACGGGTCCTACGAGCAGTACTTC.

The rearrangement links TRBV7-9 to TRBJ2-7; the D is unclear. The CDR3 sequence is 15 residues long. V lost 5 bases, J lost 7 bases, and 21 bases lay in between. Looked up from germline, CDR1 is SEHNR and CDR2 is FQNEAQ (reference sequence). The CDR3: CASSPTFTVSQEQYF. CDR3 DNA: TGTGCCAGCAGCCCCACGTTCACCGTCTCTCAGGAGCAGTACTTC. The full variable domain, rest sourced from reference TRBV7-9 and TRBJ2-7, is DTGVSQNPRHKITKRGQNVTFRCDPISEHNRLYWYRQTLGQGPEFLTYFQNEAQLEKSRLLSDRFSAERPKGSFSTLEIQRTEQGDSAMYLCASSPTFTVSQEQYFGPGTRLTVT.

The J gene is TRBJ1-2, the V gene TRBV5-1; TRBD1 matches 7 bases. With 0 bases clipped from V and 2 bases from J, the junction kept 1 base outside the gene matches. CDR3 size: 14 residues. Germline CDR1 SGHRS, CDR2 YFSETQ. The CDR3 DNA follows: TGCGCCAGCAGCTTGGCGGGACAGAACTATGGCTACACCTTC. Residues: CASSLAGQNYGYTF.

This clonotype was counted a few times. The chain joins TRBV12-3 or TRBV12-4 to TRBJ1-2, with D uncertain. This CDR3 comprises 11 residues. Trimming removed 6 bases from V and 5 bases from J, with 7 bases in between. CDR3 sequence (DNA): TGTGCCAGCAGCTCCAGATATGGCTACACCTTC. This sequence encodes CASSSRYGYTF.

This clonotype was seen only a few times. The chain has TRBV6-5 and TRBJ2-5; D gene ambiguous. Looked up from germline, CDR1 is MNHEY and CDR2 is SVGAGI. This CDR3 has 15 residues. V was shortened by 0 bases and J by 4 bases, with 12 bases between the two germline ends. CDR3 in DNA: TGTGCCAGCAGTTACTCGGGATCAATGGGAGAGACCCAGTACTTC. Its protein product is CASSYSGSMGETQYF.

This clonotype has just a few counts. This rearrangement joins TRBV5-1 to TRBJ2-2; 9 nucleotides match TRBD2. From germline, CDR1 is SGHRS and CDR2 YFSETQ. After removal of 2 bases from V and 0 bases from J, the junction contained 2 bases not matched to a gene. The CDR3 covers 16 residues. The CDR3 protein is CASSFLAGTNTGELFF. The DNA for the CDR3 is TGCGCCAGCAGCTTTCTAGCGGGAACGAACACCGGGGAGCTGTTTTTT. The variable domain in full, with the rest retrieved from reference TRBV5-1 and TRBJ2-2, is KAGVTQTPRYLIKTRGQQVTLSCSPISGHRSVSWYQQTPGQGLQFLFEYFSETQRNKGNFPGRFSGRQFSNSRSEMNVSTLELGDSALYLCASSFLAGTNTGELFFGEGSRLTVL.

This chain joins TRBV7-2 and TRBJ1-4; 7 nucleotides align to TRBD1. The CDR3 consists of 18 residues. Germline trimming cut 2 bases from V and 0 bases from J; bases unmatched to any gene: 9. The germline CDR1 and CDR2 sequences are SGHTA and FQGNSA. In nucleotides, the CDR3 is TGTGCCAGCAGCTTACGGTCAGGGGGGGGACCAACTAATGAAAAACTGTTTTTT. Its protein product is CASSLRSGGGPTNEKLFF.

The V and J genes are TRBV4-1 and TRBJ1-4; D perhaps matches TRBD1 (5 bases). The CDR3 is 12 residues long. Trimming cost V 2 bases and J 11 bases, with 9 bases left between them. CDR1 MGHRA and CDR2 YSYEKL come from the germline V gene. The CDR3 reads CASSQLGHKLFF. Here the CDR3 DNA reads TGCGCCAGCAGCCAACTCGGACACAAACTGTTTTTT.

In this sample, this clonotype turned up once. This sequence joins TRBV20-1 and TRBJ2-4; 8 bases fit TRBD1. The V and J ends lost 6 bases and 0 bases, in that order; junction bases with no gene match: 7. This CDR3 is built from 15 residues. CDR1 and CDR2 (germline): DFQATT, SNEGSKA (reference sequence). The CDR3 loop reads CSAPGGSVAKNIQYF. The CDR3 bases are TGCAGTGCGCCAGGGGGCTCCGTAGCCAAAAACATTCAGTACTTC.

The chain employs TRBV12-3 or TRBV12-4 and TRBJ2-7; D may be TRBD1 (5 bases). The V end was cut by 3 bases, the J end by 1 base, with 16 bases between. CDR3 length: 16 residues. The CDR3 coding sequence is TGTGCCAGCAGTTTCATCGGGTGGGGCGAATCCTACGAGCAGTACTTC. Translation gives CASSFIGWGESYEQYF.